The subject of this entry is one T cell receptor (beta chain). Its specificity is unknown. In TCRdb, the 5' RACE reads were re-called with MiXCR into one record per CDR3 protein. The repertoire includes roughly 500,000 distinct CDR3 sequences, around 21% of them detected once, and approximately 15% sits in the top ten. These data originate in a study of T cells after yellow fever vaccination. Study-wide results and limits: In FACS-sorted repertoires, abundant clonotypes from the bulk population could appear as contaminants. Post-booster repertoires contained most primary-vaccination clones again (around 96% CD4, 85% to 90% CD8).

The sequenced sample was PBMCs, obtained 15 days after the yellow fever booster vaccination. The sequence derives from a man younger than 40 who received the YFV17D yellow fever vaccine.

CDR3 coding DNA: TGCAGTGCTAGTACAGCGGGAGGCATCGATGAGCAGTTCTTC. Translated: CSASTAGGIDEQFF. This rearrangement joins TRBV20-1 to TRBJ2-1; 9 positions agree with TRBD2. The junction had 8 bases not matched to a gene; V was cut back by 3 bases and J by 8 bases. The germline V gene has CDR1 DFQATT and CDR2 SNEGSKA (reference sequence). CDR3 size: 14 residues.